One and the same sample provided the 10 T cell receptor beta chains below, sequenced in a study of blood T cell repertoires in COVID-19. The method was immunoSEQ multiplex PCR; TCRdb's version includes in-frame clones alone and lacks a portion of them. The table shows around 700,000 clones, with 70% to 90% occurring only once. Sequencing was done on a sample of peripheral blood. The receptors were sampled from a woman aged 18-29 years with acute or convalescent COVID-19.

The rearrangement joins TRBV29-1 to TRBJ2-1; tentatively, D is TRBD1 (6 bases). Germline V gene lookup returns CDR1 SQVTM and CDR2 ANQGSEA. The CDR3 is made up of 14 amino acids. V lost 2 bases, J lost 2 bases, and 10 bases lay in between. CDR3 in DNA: TGCAGCGTTGAATTGGACAGAGCCTACAATGAGCAGTTCTTC. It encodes CSVELDRAYNEQFF.

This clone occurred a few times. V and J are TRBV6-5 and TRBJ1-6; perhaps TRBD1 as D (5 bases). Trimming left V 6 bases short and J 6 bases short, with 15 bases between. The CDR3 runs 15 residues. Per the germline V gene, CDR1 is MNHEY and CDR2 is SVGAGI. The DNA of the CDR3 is TGTGCCAGCAGCGGGGGTCAGACCCTTAATTCACCCCTCCACTTT. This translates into CASSGGQTLNSPLHF.

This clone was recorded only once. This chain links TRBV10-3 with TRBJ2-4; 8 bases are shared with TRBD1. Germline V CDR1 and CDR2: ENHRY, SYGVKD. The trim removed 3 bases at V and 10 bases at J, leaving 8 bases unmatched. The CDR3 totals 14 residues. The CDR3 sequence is CAISDSQGAEIQYF. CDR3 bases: TGTGCCATCAGTGATTCCCAGGGGGCGGAGATTCAGTACTTC.

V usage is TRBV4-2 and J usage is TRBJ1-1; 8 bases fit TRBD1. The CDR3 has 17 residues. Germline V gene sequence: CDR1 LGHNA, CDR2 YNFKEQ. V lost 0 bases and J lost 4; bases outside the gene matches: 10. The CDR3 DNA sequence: TGTGCCAGCAGCCAAGAATTGCCGGGACAGGTCTTCACTGAAGCTTTCTTT. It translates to CASSQELPGQVFTEAFF.

CDR3 amino acids: CASSIMGLDRTTDTQYF. In DNA, the CDR3 is TGTGCCAGTAGTATTATGGGCCTTGACCGGACTACAGATACGCAGTATTTT. The chain is built from TRBV19 and TRBJ2-3, with D possibly being TRBD2 (5 bases). V dropped 3 bases and J dropped 3 bases, with 19 bases sitting between them. The CDR3 consists of 17 residues. Germline values: CDR1 LNHDA, CDR2 SQIVND (reference sequence).

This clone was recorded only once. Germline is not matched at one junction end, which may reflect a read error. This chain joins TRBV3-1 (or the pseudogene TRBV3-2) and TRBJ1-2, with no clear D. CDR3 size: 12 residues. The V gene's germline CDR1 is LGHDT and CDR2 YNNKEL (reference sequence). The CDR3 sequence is CASSQAAGVGVF. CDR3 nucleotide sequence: TGTGCCAGCAGCCAAGCGGCCGGGGTCGGTGTCTTC.

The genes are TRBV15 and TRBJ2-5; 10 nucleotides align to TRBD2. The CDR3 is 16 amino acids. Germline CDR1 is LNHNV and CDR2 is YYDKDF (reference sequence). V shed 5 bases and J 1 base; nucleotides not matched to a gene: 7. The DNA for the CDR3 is TGTGCCACCAGCGTAGGGCTAGCGGGGGCCCAAGAGACCCAGTACTTC. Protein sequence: CATSVGLAGAQETQYF.

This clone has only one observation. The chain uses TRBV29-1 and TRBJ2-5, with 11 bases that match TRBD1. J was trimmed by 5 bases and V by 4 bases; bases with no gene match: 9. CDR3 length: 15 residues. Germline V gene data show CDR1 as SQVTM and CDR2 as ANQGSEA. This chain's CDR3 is CSVVWTGGNWETQYF. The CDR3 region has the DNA TGCAGCGTTGTCTGGACAGGGGGCAATTGGGAGACCCAGTACTTC.

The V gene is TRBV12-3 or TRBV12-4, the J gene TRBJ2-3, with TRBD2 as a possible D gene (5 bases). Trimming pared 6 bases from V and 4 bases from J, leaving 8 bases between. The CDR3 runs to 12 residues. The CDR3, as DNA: TGTGCCAGCAGACGGAGGTCAGATACGCAGTATTTT. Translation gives CASRRRSDTQYF.

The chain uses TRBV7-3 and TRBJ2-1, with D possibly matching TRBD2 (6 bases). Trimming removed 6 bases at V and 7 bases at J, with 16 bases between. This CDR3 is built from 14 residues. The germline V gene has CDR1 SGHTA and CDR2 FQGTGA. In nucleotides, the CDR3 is TGTGCCAGCAGGTCCCCAGGCGGGGTGAATGAGCAGTTCTTC. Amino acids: CASRSPGGVNEQFF.